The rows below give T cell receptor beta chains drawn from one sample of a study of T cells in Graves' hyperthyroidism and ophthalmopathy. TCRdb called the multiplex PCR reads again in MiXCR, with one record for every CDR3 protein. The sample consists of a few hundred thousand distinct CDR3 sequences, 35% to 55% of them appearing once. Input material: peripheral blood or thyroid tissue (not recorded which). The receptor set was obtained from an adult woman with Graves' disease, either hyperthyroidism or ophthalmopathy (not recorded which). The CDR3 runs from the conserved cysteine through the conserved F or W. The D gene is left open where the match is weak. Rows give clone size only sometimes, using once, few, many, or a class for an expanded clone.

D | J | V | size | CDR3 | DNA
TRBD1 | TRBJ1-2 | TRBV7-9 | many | CASSSGQGLGGYTF | TGTGCCAGCAGCTCGGGACAGGGGTTGGGTGGCTACACCTTC
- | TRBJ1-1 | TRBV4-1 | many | CASSQSQAGARAFF | TGCGCCAGCAGCCAATCGCAGGCAGGGGCGAGGGCTTTCTTT
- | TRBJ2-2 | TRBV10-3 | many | CAIRDLDGKGGTGELFF | TGTGCCATCAGAGATCTTGACGGGAAGGGGGGCACCGGGGAGCTGTTTTTT
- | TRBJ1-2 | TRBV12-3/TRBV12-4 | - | CASSFLQGSNYGYTF | TGTGCCAGCAGTTTTCTACAGGGAAGTAACTATGGCTACACCTTC
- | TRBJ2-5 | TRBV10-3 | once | CAISESSGEETQYF | TGTGCCATCAGTGAGTCATCAGGGGAAGAGACCCAGTACTTC
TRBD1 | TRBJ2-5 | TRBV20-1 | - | CSAKTGVETQYF | TGCAGTGCTAAGACAGGGGTAGAGACCCAGTACTTC
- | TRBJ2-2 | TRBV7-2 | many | CASSLTRVRATGELFF | TGTGCCAGCAGCTTAACGAGGGTCCGGGCCACCGGGGAGCTGTTTTTT
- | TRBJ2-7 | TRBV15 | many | CATSREGQFYEQYF | TGTGCCACCAGCAGAGAGGGCCAGTTCTACGAGCAGTACTTC
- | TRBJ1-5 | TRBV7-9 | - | CASSAGGQPQHF | TGTGCCAGCAGTGCGGGAGGGCAGCCCCAGCATTTT
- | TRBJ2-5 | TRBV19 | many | CASSIAGETQYF | TGTGCCAGTAGTATTGCGGGGGAGACCCAGTACTTC
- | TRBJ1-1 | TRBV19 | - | CASSNFREAFF | TGTGCCAGTAGTAACTTCCGTGAAGCTTTCTTT
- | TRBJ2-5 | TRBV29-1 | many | CSVGETQYF | TGCAGCGTCGGGGAGACCCAGTACTTC
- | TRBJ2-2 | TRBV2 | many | CASSEGVANTGELFF | TGTGCCAGCAGTGAAGGGGTAGCGAACACCGGGGAGCTGTTTTTT
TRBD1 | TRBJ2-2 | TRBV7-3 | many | CASSPDRNGELFF | TGTGCCAGCAGCCCGGACAGGAACGGGGAGCTGTTTTTT
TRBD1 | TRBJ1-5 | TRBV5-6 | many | CASSFGTGVQPQHF | TGTGCCAGCAGCTTCGGGACAGGGGTTCAGCCCCAGCATTTT
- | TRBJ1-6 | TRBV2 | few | CASRREGRDSPLHF | TGTGCCAGCAGGCGGGAGGGTCGGGATTCACCCCTCCACTTT
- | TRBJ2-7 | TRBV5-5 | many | CASSLGPRYEQYF | TGTGCCAGCAGCTTGGGACCCCGCTACGAGCAGTACTTC
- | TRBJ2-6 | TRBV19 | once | CASRATLRDNVLTF | TGTGCCAGTAGGGCAACCCTTAGGGACAACGTCCTGACTTTC
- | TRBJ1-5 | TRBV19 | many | CASSIVGGNNQPQHF | TGTGCCAGTAGTATAGTAGGGGGTAACAATCAGCCCCAGCATTTT
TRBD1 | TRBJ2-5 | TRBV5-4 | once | CASSHPGTEETQYF | TGTGCCAGCAGTCACCCCGGGACAGAAGAGACCCAGTACTTC
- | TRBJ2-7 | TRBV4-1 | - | CASSQGRGRGYEQYF | TGTGCCAGCAGCCAAGGACGGGGCAGGGGTTACGAGCAGTACTTC
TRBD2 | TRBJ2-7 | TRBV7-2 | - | CASSFLAGVREQYF | TGTGCCAGCAGCTTCCTAGCGGGGGTAAGGGAGCAGTACTTC
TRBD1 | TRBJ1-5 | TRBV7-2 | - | CASRTGGHHEHF | TGTGCCAGCAGGACAGGGGGCCATCACGAGCATTTT
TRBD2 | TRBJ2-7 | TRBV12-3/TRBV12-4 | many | CASSLPSGDYEQYF | TGTGCCAGCAGTTTGCCTAGCGGGGACTACGAGCAGTACTTC
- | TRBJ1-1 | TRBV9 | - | CASSVGPLTEAFF | TGTGCCAGCAGCGTAGGCCCCCTGACTGAAGCTTTCTTT
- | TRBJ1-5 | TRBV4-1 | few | CASSYFGNQPQHF | TGCGCCAGCAGTTACTTTGGCAATCAGCCCCAGCATTTT
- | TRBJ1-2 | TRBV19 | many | CASSLRPDGYTF | TGTGCCAGTAGCCTGCGGCCGGACGGCTACACCTTC
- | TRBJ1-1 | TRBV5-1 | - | CASSQGRPSEGNMNTEAFF | TGCGCCAGCAGCCAGGGAAGGCCGAGTGAAGGCAATATGAACACTGAAGCTTTCTTT
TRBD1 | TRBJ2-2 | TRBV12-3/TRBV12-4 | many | CASSSKTGPGELFF | TGTGCCAGCAGTTCGAAGACAGGGCCCGGGGAGCTGTTTTTT
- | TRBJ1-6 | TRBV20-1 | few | CSASRLRGPLHF | TGCAGTGCTAGCCGACTGAGGGGTCCCCTCCACTTT
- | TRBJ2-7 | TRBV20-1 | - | CSARGSHDPYEQYF | TGCAGTGCTAGGGGTAGTCACGATCCCTACGAGCAGTACTTC
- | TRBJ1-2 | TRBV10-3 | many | CAISESVSRVPTF | TGTGCCATCAGTGAGTCGGTTTCGAGGGTGCCCACCTTC
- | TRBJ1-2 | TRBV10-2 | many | CASSESSGADYGYTF | TGCGCCAGCAGTGAGTCGTCAGGGGCGGACTATGGCTACACCTTC
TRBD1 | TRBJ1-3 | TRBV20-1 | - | CSANRGAGSGNTIYF | TGCAGCGCAAACAGGGGAGCGGGCTCTGGAAACACCATATATTTT
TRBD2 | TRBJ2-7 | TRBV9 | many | CASSVSGRFSYEQYF | TGTGCCAGCAGCGTTAGCGGGAGGTTCTCCTACGAGCAGTACTTC
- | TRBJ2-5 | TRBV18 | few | CASSPPGQGIGQETQYF | TGTGCCAGCTCACCTCCCGGCCAGGGGATAGGGCAAGAGACCCAGTACTTC
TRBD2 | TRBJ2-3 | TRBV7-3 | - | CASSSSGRADTQYF | TGTGCCAGCAGCTCGAGCGGGAGGGCAGATACGCAGTATTTT
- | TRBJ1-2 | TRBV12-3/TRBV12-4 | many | CASSPSSQGQRYGYTF | TGTGCCAGCAGTCCCTCGTCGCAGGGGCAACGCTATGGCTACACCTTC
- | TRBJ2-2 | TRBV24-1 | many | CATSADGTGELFF | TGTGCCACCAGTGCGGACGGCACCGGGGAGCTGTTTTTT
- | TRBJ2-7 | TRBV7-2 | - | CASSASEGGSYEQYF | TGTGCCAGCAGTGCTAGCGAGGGTGGGTCCTACGAGCAGTACTTC